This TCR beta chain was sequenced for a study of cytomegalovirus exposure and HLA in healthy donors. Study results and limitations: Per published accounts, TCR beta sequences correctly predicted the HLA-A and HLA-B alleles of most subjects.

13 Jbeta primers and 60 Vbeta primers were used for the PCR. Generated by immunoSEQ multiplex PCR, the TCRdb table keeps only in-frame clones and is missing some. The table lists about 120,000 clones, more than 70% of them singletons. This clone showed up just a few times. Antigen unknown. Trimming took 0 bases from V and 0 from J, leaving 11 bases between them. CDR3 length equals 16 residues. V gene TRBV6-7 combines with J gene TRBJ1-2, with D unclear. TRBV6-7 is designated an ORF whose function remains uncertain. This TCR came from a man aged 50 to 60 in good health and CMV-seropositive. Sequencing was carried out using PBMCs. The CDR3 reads CASSYSKREPNYGYTF. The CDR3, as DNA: TGTGCCAGCAGTTACTCGAAGCGGGAACCTAACTATGGCTACACCTTC.